Below, 24 T cell receptor beta chains from the same sample are listed, as sequenced in a study of blood T cell repertoires in COVID-19. Sequencing used immunoSEQ multiplex PCR; TCRdb keeps in-frame clones, though not all of them. This sample has 170,000 or so clones, with approximately 83% found just once. Sequences were obtained from peripheral blood. The receptors were gathered from a woman between 55 and 75 years old with acute or convalescent COVID-19.

The chain carries TRBV6-1 and TRBJ1-4, with D unclear. The CDR3 is made up of 17 amino acids. V was trimmed by 1 base and J by 3 bases, leaving 15 bases between them. The germline CDR1 and CDR2 sequences are MNHNS and SASEGT. The DNA for the CDR3 is TGTGCCAGCAGTGAAGGGGCGTCGAGATGGCCTAATGAAAAACTGTTTTTT. It yields the protein CASSEGASRWPNEKLFF.

The V call is TRBV4-2, the J call TRBJ1-6; 12 positions agree with TRBD1. The CDR3 spans 16 residues. The germline CDR1 and CDR2 sequences are LGHNA and YNFKEQ. The junction had 6 bases not matched to a gene; V was cut back by 0 bases and J by 12 bases. In DNA, the CDR3 is TGTGCCAGCAGCCAAGATGGGGACAGGGGGCGAGGACCCCTCCACTTT. As protein: CASSQDGDRGRGPLHF.

This rearrangement joins TRBV7-9 to TRBJ2-4; weak D call: TRBD1 (6 bases). From germline, CDR1 is SEHNR and CDR2 FQNEAQ (reference sequence). V lost 3 bases to trimming and J lost 7 bases, with 7 bases between them. The CDR3 contains 12 residues. CDR3 residues: CASSFQGNIQYF. The CDR3 DNA reads TGTGCCAGCAGCTTTCAGGGGAACATTCAGTACTTC.

This chain joins TRBV18 and TRBJ1-1; D is unresolved. The V and J ends lost 6 bases and 1 base respectively, with 9 bases between them. Germline V gene sequence: CDR1 KGHSH, CDR2 LQKENI. The CDR3 runs 13 residues. CDR3 region: CASSGGQNTEAFF. DNA of the CDR3: TGTGCCAGCTCGGGTGGGCAGAACACTGAAGCTTTCTTT.

This chain connects TRBV4-3 to TRBJ2-6; D perhaps matches TRBD2 (7 bases). The CDR3 loop spans 18 amino acids. CDR1 is LGHNA and CDR2 is YSLEER in the germline V gene. The V and J ends lost 3 bases and 4 bases respectively, with 19 bases between them. The CDR3 bases are TGCGCCAGCAGCCATTCGGCGGGGGCAGGACGGGGGGCCAACGTCCTGACTTTC. Protein sequence: CASSHSAGAGRGANVLTF.

The CDR3 here is CARSLATENMNTEAFF. CDR3 coding DNA: TGTGCCAGAAGCTTGGCCACAGAGAATATGAACACTGAAGCTTTCTTT. V and J are TRBV5-3 and TRBJ1-1, with D hard to call. TRBV5-3 is an ORF for which the function is uncertain. Trimming removed 0 bases at V and 0 bases at J, with 12 bases between. This CDR3 is built from 16 residues.

The chain combines TRBV27 with TRBJ1-4, with D possibly TRBD1 on 5 matching bases. V lost 2 bases, J lost 6 bases, and 10 bases lay in between. This CDR3 is built from 14 residues. CDR1 is MNHEY, CDR2 SMNVEV, per germline (reference sequence). CDR3 loop: CASSLIGRDEKLFF. CDR3 nucleotide sequence: TGTGCCAGCAGTTTAATCGGCAGGGATGAAAAACTGTTTTTT.

The V and J genes are TRBV6-5 and TRBJ1-2, with 8 bases identical to TRBD1. Trimming at V came to 2 bases and at J to 8 bases, leaving 4 bases not matched to a gene. CDR3 length: 13 amino acids. Germline V CDR1 and CDR2: MNHEY, SVGAGI. The CDR3 DNA sequence: TGTGCCAGCAGTTACCTTGACAGGGGAGGCTACACCTTC. Amino acid sequence: CASSYLDRGGYTF.

The chain uses TRBV19 and TRBJ2-7, with D possibly matching TRBD2 (6 bases). Germline loops: CDR1 LNHDA, CDR2 SQIVND (reference sequence). The CDR3 spans 14 residues. V was clipped by 8 bases and J by 2 bases, with 16 bases between them. The CDR3 region is CASGGASPTYEQYF. The CDR3 DNA sequence: TGTGCCAGTGGCGGGGCATCCCCAACCTACGAGCAGTACTTC.

CDR3 amino acids: CASSQGEGRGWQETQYF. The CDR3 DNA is TGTGCCAGCAGCCAAGGAGAAGGCCGGGGGTGGCAAGAGACCCAGTACTTC. The J gene is TRBJ2-5, the V gene TRBV3-1 (or the pseudogene TRBV3-2), with a possible D match to TRBD2 (6 bases). V gave up 1 base and J gave up 2 bases, with 17 bases separating them. CDR1 is LGHDT and CDR2 is YNNKEL in the germline V gene (reference sequence). The CDR3 consists of 17 residues.

The chain employs TRBV28 and TRBJ2-7; no clear D gene. Germline CDR1 reads MDHEN; CDR2 reads SYDVKM. The V end was cut by 10 bases, the J end by 1 base, with 11 bases between. The CDR3 extends over 12 amino acids. For the CDR3, the DNA is TGTGCCACCCGAGCCTCTTCCTACGAGCAGTACTTC. Residues: CATRASSYEQYF.

In this sample, this clone turned up a few times. The chain couples TRBV27 to TRBJ1-1, with D perhaps TRBD1 (5 bases). The CDR3 contains 13 residues. Germline CDR1 and CDR2: MNHEY and SMNVEV (reference sequence). Trimming took off 6 bases at V and 7 bases at J, with 15 bases between the two ends. The CDR3 region is CASRTTGTYEAFF. CDR3 nucleotides: TGTGCCAGCAGAACTACCGGGACTTATGAAGCTTTCTTT.

This chain joins TRBV15 and TRBJ2-5, with D perhaps matching TRBD2 (6 bases). The CDR3 length is 15 residues. V gave up 0 bases and J gave up 1 base, with 9 bases separating them. Germline CDR1 LNHNV, CDR2 YYDKDF (reference sequence). CDR3 region: CATSRDSLAQETQYF. CDR3 in DNA: TGTGCCACCAGCAGAGATTCACTAGCCCAAGAGACCCAGTACTTC.

The gene calls are TRBV27 and TRBJ1-5; TRBD1 agrees at 10 bases. The CDR3 totals 15 residues. J lost 6 bases, V lost 5 bases, and 7 bases had no gene match. Germline lookup yields CDR1 MNHEY and CDR2 SMNVEV (reference sequence). The CDR3 nucleotides read TGTGCCAGCAGTGTCGCGACAGGGGGCAGTCAGCCCCAGCATTTT. Translated: CASSVATGGSQPQHF.

V and J are TRBV5-5 and TRBJ1-3; D is unclear. The CDR3 totals 15 residues. V was pared by 2 bases and J by 1 base, with 10 bases between. Germline CDR1 and CDR2: SGHKS and YYEKEE (reference sequence). The CDR3 nucleotides are TGTGCCAGCAGCTTAGGAGCGGCTTCTGGAAACACCATATATTTT. Its translation: CASSLGAASGNTIYF.

A few counts support this clone. The rearrangement links TRBV14 to TRBJ2-7; possible D gene TRBD1, 6 bases. The CDR3 has 13 amino acids. Deletions cut 2 bases from V and 6 bases from J, with 11 bases between. Germline-derived CDR1 and CDR2 are SGHDN and FVKESK. CDR3 residues: CASSQSTGSEQYF. The DNA of the CDR3 is TGTGCCAGCAGCCAATCGACAGGTTCCGAGCAGTACTTC.

This clone was seen only a few times. V and J are TRBV5-5 and TRBJ1-4; D gene unclear. The germline gives CDR1 SGHKS, CDR2 YYEKEE (reference sequence). The CDR3 is made up of 13 amino acids. V was cut by 0 bases and J by 8 bases, with 8 bases left in between. Here the CDR3 DNA reads TGTGCCAGCAGCTTGGTCGCAGGAGAAAAACTGTTTTTT. This sequence encodes CASSLVAGEKLFF.

The V call is TRBV24-1, the J call TRBJ1-3; no reliable D call. Trimming removed 3 bases at V and 8 bases at J, with 22 bases between. The length of the CDR3 is 17 residues. The germline CDR1 and CDR2 sequences are KGHDR and SFDVKD. CDR3 in DNA: TGTGCCACCAGTGATAGGGCTCTCGAACCGACGGGAGACACCATATATTTT. It specifies CATSDRALEPTGDTIYF.

This chain links TRBV5-1 with TRBJ2-7; possible D gene TRBD1, 5 bases. This CDR3 region has 14 residues. The germline V gene encodes CDR1 SGHRS and CDR2 YFSETQ. V was trimmed by 4 bases and J by 0 bases, leaving 11 bases between them. The CDR3 coding sequence is TGCGCCAGCAGCCAACCGACAGCCTCCTACGAGCAGTACTTC. It codes for CASSQPTASYEQYF.

J is TRBJ2-3 and V is TRBV6-5; TRBD1 might be the D (6 bases). Trimming cost V 0 bases and J 0 bases, with 7 bases left between them. This CDR3 comprises 15 residues. Germline V gene sequence: CDR1 MNHEY, CDR2 SVGAGI. The CDR3 protein is CASSYSQGSTDTQYF. The CDR3 nucleotides read TGTGCCAGCAGTTACTCGCAGGGGAGCACAGATACGCAGTATTTT.

The chain recombines TRBV29-1 with TRBJ2-4, with TRBD1 matching 8 bases. Per germline, CDR1 SQVTM and CDR2 ANQGSEA. V trimming: 7 bases; J trimming: 0 bases; junction bases outside the gene matches: 8. This CDR3 has 15 amino acids. In nucleotides, the CDR3 is TGCAGCGCCCGACAGGGGCCACTAGCCAAAAACATTCAGTACTTC. Its protein is CSARQGPLAKNIQYF.

The chain links TRBV11-2 to TRBJ1-2; perhaps TRBD1 as D (6 bases). Germline V CDR1 and CDR2: SGHAT, FQNNGV. This CDR3 comprises 13 residues. V was cut by 5 bases and J by 6 bases, with 13 bases left in between. This CDR3 reads CASSLQGKNGYTF. Written as DNA, the CDR3 is TGTGCCAGCAGCCTCCAGGGGAAAAATGGCTACACCTTC.

The rearrangement links TRBV7-9 to TRBJ2-7; TRBD1 matches 7 bases. The CDR3 covers 16 residues. Germline CDR1 and CDR2: SEHNR and FQNEAQ (reference sequence). J was trimmed by 2 bases and V by 4 bases; bases with no gene match: 11. The CDR3 DNA sequence: TGTGCCAGCAGCTCACTACTCGACAGGGACCCCTACGAGCAGTACTTC. It is translated as CASSSLLDRDPYEQYF.

The V and J genes are TRBV19 and TRBJ2-3; D possibly corresponds to TRBD2 (6 bases). The CDR3 extends over 16 amino acids. Trimming removed 3 bases at V and 4 bases at J, with 17 bases between. CDR1 is LNHDA, CDR2 SQIVND, per germline (reference sequence). In nucleotides, the CDR3 is TGTGCCAGTAGTATTGCGGCGACCGGCGGGGCAGATACGCAGTATTTT. It yields the protein CASSIAATGGADTQYF. Combining the CDR3 with reference TRBV19 and TRBJ2-3 gives the whole variable domain DGGITQSPKYLFRKEGQNVTLSCEQNLNHDAMYWYRQDPGQGLRLIYYSQIVNDFQKGDIAEGYSVSREKKESFPLTVTSAQKNPTAFYLCASSIAATGGADTQYFGPGTRLTVL.